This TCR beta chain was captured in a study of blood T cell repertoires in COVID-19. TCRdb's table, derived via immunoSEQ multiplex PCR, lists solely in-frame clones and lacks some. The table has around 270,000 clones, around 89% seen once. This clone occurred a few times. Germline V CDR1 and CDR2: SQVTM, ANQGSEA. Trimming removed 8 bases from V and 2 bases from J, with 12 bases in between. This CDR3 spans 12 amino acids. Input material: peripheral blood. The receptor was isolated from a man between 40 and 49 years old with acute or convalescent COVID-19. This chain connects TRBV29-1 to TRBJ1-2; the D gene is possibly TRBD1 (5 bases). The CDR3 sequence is CSIGGENYGYTF. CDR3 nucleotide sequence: TGCAGCATTGGGGGGGAAAACTATGGCTACACCTTC.